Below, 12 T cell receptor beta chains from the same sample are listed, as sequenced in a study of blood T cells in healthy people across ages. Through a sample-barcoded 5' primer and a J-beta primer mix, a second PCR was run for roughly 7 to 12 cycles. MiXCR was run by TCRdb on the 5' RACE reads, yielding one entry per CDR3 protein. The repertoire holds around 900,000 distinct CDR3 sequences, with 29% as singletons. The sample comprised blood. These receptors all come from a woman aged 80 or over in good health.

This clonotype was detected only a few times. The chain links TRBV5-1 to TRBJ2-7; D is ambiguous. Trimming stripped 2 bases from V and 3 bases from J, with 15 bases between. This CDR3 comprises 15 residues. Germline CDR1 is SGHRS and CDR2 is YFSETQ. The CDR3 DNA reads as TGCGCCAGCAGCTTACAGACCCTGGGCTACTACGAGCAGTACTTC. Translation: CASSLQTLGYYEQYF.

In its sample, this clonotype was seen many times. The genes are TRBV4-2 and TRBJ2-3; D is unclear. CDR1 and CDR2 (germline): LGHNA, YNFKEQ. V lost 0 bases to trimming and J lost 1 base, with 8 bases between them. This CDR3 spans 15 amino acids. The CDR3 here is CASSQDERGTDTQYF. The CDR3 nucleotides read TGTGCCAGCAGCCAAGATGAACGAGGCACAGATACGCAGTATTTT.

The CDR3 spells CASQKVRLETEAFF. As DNA, the CDR3 is TGTGCCAGCCAAAAGGTTCGCTTGGAAACTGAAGCTTTCTTT. This chain joins TRBV7-9 and TRBJ1-1; no reliable D call. From germline, CDR1 is SEHNR and CDR2 FQNEAQ (reference sequence). The ends were cut back, 8 bases at V and 5 bases at J, with 18 bases in the middle. CDR3 length: 14 residues.

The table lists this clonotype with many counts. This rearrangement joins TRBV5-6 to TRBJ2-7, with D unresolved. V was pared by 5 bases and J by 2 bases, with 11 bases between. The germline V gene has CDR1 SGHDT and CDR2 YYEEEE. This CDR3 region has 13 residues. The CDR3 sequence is CASSFGTAYEQYF. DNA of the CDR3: TGTGCCAGCAGTTTTGGAACAGCCTACGAGCAGTACTTC.

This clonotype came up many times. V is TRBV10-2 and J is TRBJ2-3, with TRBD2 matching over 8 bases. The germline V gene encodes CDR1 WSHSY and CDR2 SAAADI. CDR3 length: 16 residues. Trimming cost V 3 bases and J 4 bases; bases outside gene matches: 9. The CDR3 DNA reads TGCGCCAGCAGTGAAAAACGGGGGGGCATCGCAGATACGCAGTATTTT. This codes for CASSEKRGGIADTQYF.

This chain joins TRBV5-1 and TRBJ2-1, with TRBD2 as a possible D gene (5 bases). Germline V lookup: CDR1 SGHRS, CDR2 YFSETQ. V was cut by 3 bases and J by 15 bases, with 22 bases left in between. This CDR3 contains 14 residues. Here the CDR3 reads CASSWEKGAFAPFF. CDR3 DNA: TGCGCCAGCAGCTGGGAGAAAGGCGCCTTTGCTCCGTTCTTC.

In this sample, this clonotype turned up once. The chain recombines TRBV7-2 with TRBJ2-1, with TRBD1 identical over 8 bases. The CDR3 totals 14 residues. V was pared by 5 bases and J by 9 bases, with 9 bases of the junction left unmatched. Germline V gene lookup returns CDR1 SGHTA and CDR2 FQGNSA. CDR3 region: CASSQGQDGGEQFF. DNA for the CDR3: TGTGCCAGCAGCCAGGGACAGGATGGCGGTGAGCAGTTCTTC.

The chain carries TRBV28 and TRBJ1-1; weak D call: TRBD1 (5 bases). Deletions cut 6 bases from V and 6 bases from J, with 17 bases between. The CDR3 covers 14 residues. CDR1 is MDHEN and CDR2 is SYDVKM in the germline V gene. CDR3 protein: CASSPSGAGAEAFF. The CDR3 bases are TGTGCCAGCAGCCCTTCCGGGGCGGGCGCTGAAGCTTTCTTT.

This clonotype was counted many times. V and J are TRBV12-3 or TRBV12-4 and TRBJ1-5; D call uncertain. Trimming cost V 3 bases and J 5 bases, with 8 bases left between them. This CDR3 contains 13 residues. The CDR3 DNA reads TGTGCCAGCAGTTTTTCAAGGGATCAGCCCCAGCATTTT. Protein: CASSFSRDQPQHF.

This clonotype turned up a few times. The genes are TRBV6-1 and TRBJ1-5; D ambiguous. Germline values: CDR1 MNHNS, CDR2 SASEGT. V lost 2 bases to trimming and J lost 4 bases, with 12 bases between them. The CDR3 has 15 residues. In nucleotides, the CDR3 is TGTGCCAGCAGTGAAATCGCGTTCGGTAATCAGCCCCAGCATTTT. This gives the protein CASSEIAFGNQPQHF.

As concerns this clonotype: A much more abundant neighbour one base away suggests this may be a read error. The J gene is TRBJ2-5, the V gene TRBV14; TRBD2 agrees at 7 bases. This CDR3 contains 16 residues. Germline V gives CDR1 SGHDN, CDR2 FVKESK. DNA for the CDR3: TGTGCCAGCAGCCACGGGGGAGGGAGAAACCATGAGACCCAGTACTTC. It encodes CASSHGGGRNHETQYF.

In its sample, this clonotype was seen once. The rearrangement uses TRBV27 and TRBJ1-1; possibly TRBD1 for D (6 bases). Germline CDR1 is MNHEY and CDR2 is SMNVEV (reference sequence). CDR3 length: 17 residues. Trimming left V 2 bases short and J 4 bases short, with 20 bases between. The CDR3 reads CASSLSVRGGGGTEAFF. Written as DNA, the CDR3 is TGTGCCAGCAGTTTAAGCGTGCGCGGGGGCGGTGGCACTGAAGCTTTCTTT.